These 15 T cell receptor beta chains were sequenced from one sample in a study of metastatic and nonmetastatic thyroid tumors. MiXCR reprocessed the PCR reads for TCRdb. The repertoire holds about 33,000 clones, with about 10% as singletons. No treatment had been given to any patient before thyroid surgery. The sequencing input was blood. These TCRs come from a female donor with papillary thyroid cancer or a benign thyroid nodule (not recorded which). Some clones in this sample may be carry-over from other donors' samples.

CDR3 DNA sequence: TGTGCCAGCAGACCTAACAGGGATGACTATGGCTACACCTTC. This sequence encodes CASRPNRDDYGYTF. The gene calls are TRBV6-1 and TRBJ1-2; tentative D call: TRBD1 (6 bases). This CDR3 is 14 amino acids long. V was pared by 6 bases and J by 3 bases, with 14 bases between. In germline, CDR1 is MNHNS, CDR2 SASEGT.

This clone showed up just a few times. The J gene is TRBJ2-1, the V gene TRBV2, with D possibly matching TRBD2 (6 bases). CDR1 and CDR2 from the germline V gene are SNHLY and FYNNEI. The CDR3 sequence is 16 residues long. The germline V and J ends were trimmed by 8 bases and 6 bases, with 23 bases remaining between them. The CDR3 DNA reads as TGTGCCAGCGTCGGTAGGGAAGATCGAGCGGGCAATGAGCAGTTCTTC. Its protein is CASVGREDRAGNEQFF.

This clone turned up a few times. V gene TRBV28 combines with J gene TRBJ1-2, with D uncertain. Trimming removed 3 bases from V and 4 bases from J, with 9 bases in between. Germline values: CDR1 MDHEN, CDR2 SYDVKM. The CDR3 runs 13 residues. The CDR3: CASSFGYIYGYTF. In DNA form, the CDR3 reads TGTGCCAGCAGTTTCGGGTATATCTATGGCTACACCTTC.

This clone is labeled medium-sized. The chain combines TRBV7-2 with TRBJ2-1; 7 bases fit TRBD2. The CDR3 consists of 12 residues. Germline-derived CDR1 and CDR2 are SGHTA and FQGNSA. V lost 3 bases, J lost 9 bases, and 2 bases stayed unmatched. The CDR3 DNA sequence: TGTGCCAGCAGCTTTGGGGGGGGTGAGCAGTTCTTC. Protein product: CASSFGGGEQFF.

The rearrangement links TRBV7-7 to TRBJ2-3, with 9 positions matching TRBD2. The length of the CDR3 is 16 residues. In germline, CDR1 is SSHAT, CDR2 FNYEAQ (reference sequence). Losses at the gene ends were 1 base for V and 3 bases for J; bases not matched to a gene: 5. CDR3 amino acids: CASSLGAGGLTDTQYF. The CDR3 DNA is TGTGCCAGCAGCTTAGGTGCGGGGGGGCTAACAGATACGCAGTATTTT.

V and J are TRBV27 and TRBJ2-7; 11 nucleotides align to TRBD1. Trimming removed 5 bases from V and 7 bases from J; junction bases left unmatched: 7. The CDR3 runs 14 residues. Germline V gene lookup returns CDR1 MNHEY and CDR2 SMNVEV (reference sequence). The CDR3: CASSRDRGYGEQYF. CDR3 sequence (DNA): TGTGCCAGCAGTAGGGACAGGGGGTACGGTGAGCAGTACTTC.

The J gene is TRBJ1-5, the V gene TRBV2, with TRBD1 identical over 10 bases. The CDR3 totals 16 residues. J lost 0 bases, V lost 3 bases, and 2 bases had no gene match. Germline loops: CDR1 SNHLY, CDR2 FYNNEI. The CDR3, as DNA: TGTGCCAGCAGTGAGGGGACAGGGGCTAGCAATCAGCCCCAGCATTTT. Protein: CASSEGTGASNQPQHF.

This clone was observed many times. This chain uses TRBV6-6 with TRBJ1-5, with TRBD1 identical over 10 bases. The germline V gene has CDR1 MNHNY and CDR2 SVGAGI (reference sequence). J was trimmed by 7 bases and V by 2 bases; bases with no gene match: 11. The CDR3 runs 17 residues. The CDR3 region has the DNA TGTGCCAGCAGTTACGGGACTCGGGGGACAGGGGAACAGCCCCAGCATTTT. Amino acid sequence: CASSYGTRGTGEQPQHF.

The rearrangement joins TRBV6-5 to TRBJ2-3; TRBD2 matches 10 bases. The germline CDR1 and CDR2 sequences are MNHEY and SVGAGI. J gave up 1 base and V 0 bases, and 1 base lay outside the gene matches. This CDR3 is built from 16 residues. The CDR3 DNA reads as TGTGCCAGCAGTTACTCCAGCGGGGGGGGCACAGATACGCAGTATTTT. It codes for CASSYSSGGGTDTQYF.

This clone was seen repeatedly, ten times or more. The chain recombines TRBV30 with TRBJ1-5, with D perhaps matching TRBD1 (5 bases). Trimming stripped 1 base from V and 8 bases from J, with 12 bases between. Germline V gene sequence: CDR1 GTSNPN, CDR2 SVGIG (reference sequence). The CDR3 extends over 13 amino acids. The CDR3 loop reads CAWSAGTVKPQHF. CDR3 nucleotide sequence: TGTGCCTGGAGTGCCGGGACGGTCAAGCCCCAGCATTTT.

With respect to this clone: This could be a read error, since a much larger clone is one nucleotide away. This chain uses TRBV5-4 with TRBJ2-7, with no clear D. CDR1 and CDR2 from the germline V gene are SGHNT and YYREEE (reference sequence). V was shortened by 1 base and J by 7 bases, with 18 bases between the two germline ends. The CDR3 totals 15 residues. This chain's CDR3 is CASSLCSARPGEQYF. CDR3 nucleotides: TGTGCCAGCAGCTTGTGTTCTGCCCGGCCCGGGGAGCAGTACTTC.

This clone was seen many times. This chain links TRBV30 with TRBJ1-2; 10 nucleotides align to TRBD1. Looked up from germline, CDR1 is GTSNPN and CDR2 is SVGIG (reference sequence). Germline trimming cut 3 bases from V and 4 bases from J; bases unmatched to any gene: 2. This CDR3 comprises 13 residues. The CDR3, as DNA: TGTGCCTGGAGGGGACAGGGGAGCTATGGCTACACCTTC. It is translated as CAWRGQGSYGYTF.

This clone was seen at least ten times. The chain employs TRBV19 and TRBJ2-6, with D hard to call. Germline CDR1 and CDR2: LNHDA and SQIVND (reference sequence). CDR3 length: 16 amino acids. The germline V and J ends were trimmed by 1 base and 1 base, with 8 bases remaining between them. The CDR3 sequence: CASSIGIRSGANVLTF. The CDR3 DNA reads TGTGCCAGTAGTATAGGAATCCGGTCTGGGGCCAACGTCCTGACTTTC.

This clone came up many times. The rearrangement joins TRBV19 to TRBJ1-1; the D is unclear. V shed 3 bases and J shed 3 bases, with 11 bases lying between them. The CDR3 runs to 14 residues. Per germline, CDR1 LNHDA and CDR2 SQIVND (reference sequence). The CDR3 sequence is CASSIHTEDTEAFF. The CDR3 DNA sequence: TGTGCCAGTAGTATCCACACGGAGGACACTGAAGCTTTCTTT.

This clone was detected many times. The chain joins TRBV30 to TRBJ1-3; unclear D gene. Looked up from germline, CDR1 is GTSNPN and CDR2 is SVGIG (reference sequence). This CDR3 has 14 amino acids. V gave up 3 bases and J gave up 0 bases, with 9 bases separating them. CDR3 region: CAWSRLFSGNTIYF. In nucleotides, the CDR3 is TGTGCCTGGAGCAGACTATTCTCTGGAAACACCATATATTTT. Together with reference TRBV30 and TRBJ1-3, the CDR3 gives the full variable domain: SQTIHQWPATLVQPVGSPLSLECTVEGTSNPNLYWYRQAAGRGLQLLFYSVGIGQISSEVPQNLSASRPQDRQFILSSKKLLLSDSGFYLCAWSRLFSGNTIYFGEGSWLTVV.